The 9 T cell receptor beta chains given below trace back to one sample, sequenced in a study of cytomegalovirus exposure and HLA in healthy donors. The PCR contained 60 Vbeta and 13 Jbeta primers. Sequencing used immunoSEQ multiplex PCR; TCRdb keeps in-frame clones, though not all of them. This repertoire comprises under 50,000 clones; its ten largest clones make up about 15%. Specimen: PBMCs. All receptors derive from a male donor in good health and CMV-seronegative.

The CDR3 is CASSPRGTTNPSGANVLTF. CDR3 bases: TGTGCCAGCTCACCGCGGGGGACAACAAACCCCTCTGGGGCCAACGTCCTGACTTTC. The chain has TRBV18 and TRBJ2-6; D is possibly TRBD2 (7 bases). The V gene lost 3 bases and the J gene lost 0 bases, with 18 bases spanning the gap. CDR3 length: 19 residues. Germline V CDR1 and CDR2: KGHSH, LQKENI. Drawing the rest from reference TRBV18 and TRBJ2-6, the complete variable domain is NAGVMQNPRHLVRRRGQEARLRCSPMKGHSHVYWYRQLPEEGLKFMVYLQKENIIDESGMPKERFSAEFPKEGPSILRIQQVVRGDSAAYFCASSPRGTTNPSGANVLTFGAGSRLTVL.

V usage is TRBV2 and J usage is TRBJ1-1; TRBD1 is a possible D gene (6 bases). CDR3 size: 13 residues. V lost 2 bases to trimming and J lost 4 bases, with 8 bases between them. CDR1 and CDR2 (germline): SNHLY, FYNNEI. DNA of the CDR3: TGTGCCAGCAGTGAAACAGGGTTCACTGAAGCTTTCTTT. This encodes CASSETGFTEAFF.

This sequence joins TRBV30 and TRBJ1-2; 8 positions match TRBD1. V trimming: 0 bases; J trimming: 4 bases; junction bases outside the gene matches: 10. The germline gives CDR1 GTSNPN, CDR2 SVGIG (reference sequence). The CDR3 sequence is 16 residues long. The CDR3 sequence is CAWSVSGTGFTYGYTF. CDR3 nucleotide sequence: TGTGCCTGGAGTGTTTCCGGGACAGGCTTTACCTATGGCTACACCTTC.

The chain recombines TRBV9 with TRBJ2-5, with D maybe TRBD1 (6 bases). The V and J ends lost 4 bases and 2 bases respectively, with 12 bases between them. This CDR3 comprises 14 residues. Germline values: CDR1 SGDLS, CDR2 YYNGEE. The chain's CDR3 is CASSMRQDQETQYF. The DNA of the CDR3 is TGTGCCAGCAGCATGAGACAGGATCAAGAGACCCAGTACTTC.

V and J are TRBV11-2 and TRBJ2-7; possibly TRBD2 for D (6 bases). The CDR3 contains 12 residues. Trimming pared 5 bases from V and 4 bases from J, leaving 9 bases between. Germline V lookup: CDR1 SGHAT, CDR2 FQNNGV. This CDR3 reads CASSHGGYEQYF. DNA for the CDR3: TGTGCCAGCAGCCATGGGGGGTACGAGCAGTACTTC.

The chain carries TRBV29-1 and TRBJ2-5; 7 positions match TRBD1. The DNA end is more similar to TRBJ2-7, so the J call may be wrong. The CDR3 runs to 13 residues. Germline V gene sequence: CDR1 SQVTM, CDR2 ANQGSEA. CDR3 region: CSVGDRVGGEQYF. The CDR3 nucleotides read TGCAGCGTAGGCGACAGGGTTGGGGGCGAGCAGTACTTC.

The chain recombines TRBV19 with TRBJ1-2; a weak D match, TRBD1 (6 bases). The CDR3 covers 16 residues. V was trimmed by 7 bases and J by 4 bases, leaving 22 bases between them. CDR1 is LNHDA, CDR2 SQIVND, per germline (reference sequence). The DNA of the CDR3 is TGTGCCAGTAATCTGCGGGGGGCTGCGATGAGCTATGGCTACACCTTC. Protein product: CASNLRGAAMSYGYTF.

The gene calls are TRBV5-1 and TRBJ2-5; D is undetermined. The CDR3 has 13 amino acids. Germline CDR1 and CDR2: SGHRS and YFSETQ. V dropped 0 bases and J dropped 5 bases, with 8 bases sitting between them. The CDR3 coding sequence is TGCGCCAGCAGCTTGGGCGGCCAGGAGACCCAGTACTTC. Its translation is CASSLGGQETQYF.

The rearrangement links TRBV15 to TRBJ1-2, with TRBD1 matching 8 bases. The CDR3 is 13 residues long. The junction had 2 bases not matched to a gene; V was cut back by 4 bases and J by 4 bases. Looked up from germline, CDR1 is LNHNV and CDR2 is YYDKDF (reference sequence). In DNA form, the CDR3 reads TGTGCCACCAGCAAAGGGACAGGCTATGGCTACACCTTC. This gives the protein CATSKGTGYGYTF.